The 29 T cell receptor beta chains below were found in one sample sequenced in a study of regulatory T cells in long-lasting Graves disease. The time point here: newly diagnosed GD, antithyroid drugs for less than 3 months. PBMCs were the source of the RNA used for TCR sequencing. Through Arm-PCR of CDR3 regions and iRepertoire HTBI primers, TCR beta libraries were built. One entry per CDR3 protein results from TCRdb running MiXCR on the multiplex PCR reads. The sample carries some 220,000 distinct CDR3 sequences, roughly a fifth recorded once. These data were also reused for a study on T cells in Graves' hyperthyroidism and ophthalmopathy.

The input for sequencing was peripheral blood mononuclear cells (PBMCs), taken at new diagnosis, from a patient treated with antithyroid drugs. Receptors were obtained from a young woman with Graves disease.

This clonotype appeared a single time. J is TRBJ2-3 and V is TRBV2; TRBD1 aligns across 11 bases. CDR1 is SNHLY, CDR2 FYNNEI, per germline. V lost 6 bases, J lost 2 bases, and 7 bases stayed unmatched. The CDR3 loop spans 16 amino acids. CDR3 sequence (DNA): TGTGCCAGCAGGGGTCCGGGACAGGGGGTCACAGATACGCAGTATTTT. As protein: CASRGPGQGVTDTQYF.

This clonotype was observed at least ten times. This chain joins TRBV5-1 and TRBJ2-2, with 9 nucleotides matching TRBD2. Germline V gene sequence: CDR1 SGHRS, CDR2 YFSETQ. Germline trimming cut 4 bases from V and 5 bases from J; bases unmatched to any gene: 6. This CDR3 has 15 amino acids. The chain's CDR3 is CASSRGLADTGELFF. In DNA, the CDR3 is TGCGCCAGCAGCCGGGGACTAGCTGATACCGGGGAGCTGTTTTTT.

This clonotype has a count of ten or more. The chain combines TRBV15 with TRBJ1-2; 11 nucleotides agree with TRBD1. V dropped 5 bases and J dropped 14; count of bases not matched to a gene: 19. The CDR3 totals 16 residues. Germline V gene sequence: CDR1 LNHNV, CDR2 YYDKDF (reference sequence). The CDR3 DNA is TGTGCCACCAGCCGAGGCGGGATTTATGGACAGGGGGCTTGGACCTTC. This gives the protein CATSRGGIYGQGAWTF.

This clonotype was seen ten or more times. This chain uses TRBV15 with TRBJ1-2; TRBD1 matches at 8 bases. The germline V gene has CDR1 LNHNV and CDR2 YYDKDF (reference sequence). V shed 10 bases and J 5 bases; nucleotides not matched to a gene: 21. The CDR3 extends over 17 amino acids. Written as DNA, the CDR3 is TGTGCCAATGAGGCCGAGCCAGACAGGGGACTTCGATATGGCTACACCTTC. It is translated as CANEAEPDRGLRYGYTF.

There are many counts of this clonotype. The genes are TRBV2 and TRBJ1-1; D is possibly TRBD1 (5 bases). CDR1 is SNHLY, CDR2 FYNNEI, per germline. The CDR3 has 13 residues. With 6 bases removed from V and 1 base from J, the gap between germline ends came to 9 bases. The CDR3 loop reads CASRDTENTEAFF. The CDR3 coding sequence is TGTGCCAGCAGGGACACTGAGAACACTGAAGCTTTCTTT.

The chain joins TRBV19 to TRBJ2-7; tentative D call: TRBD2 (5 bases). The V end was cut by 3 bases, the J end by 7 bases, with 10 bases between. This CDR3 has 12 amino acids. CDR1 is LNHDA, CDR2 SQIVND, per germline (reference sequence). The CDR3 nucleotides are TGTGCCAGTAGTATGGTAGGGAGTGAGCAGTACTTC. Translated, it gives CASSMVGSEQYF.

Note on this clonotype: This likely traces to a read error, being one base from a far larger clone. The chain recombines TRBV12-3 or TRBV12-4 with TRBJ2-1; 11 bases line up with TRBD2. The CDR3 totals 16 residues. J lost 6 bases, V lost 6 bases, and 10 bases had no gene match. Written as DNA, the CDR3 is TGTGCCAGCAGCGTTGCTAGCGGGAGGTCGACCAATGAGCAGTTCTTC. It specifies CASSVASGRSTNEQFF.

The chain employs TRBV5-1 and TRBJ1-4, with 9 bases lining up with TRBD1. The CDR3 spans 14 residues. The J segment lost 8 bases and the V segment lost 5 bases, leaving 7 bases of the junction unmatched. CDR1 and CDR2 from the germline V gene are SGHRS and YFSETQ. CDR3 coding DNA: TGCGCCAGCAGAAACAGGGGGCGACGGGAAAAACTGTTTTTT. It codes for CASRNRGRREKLFF.

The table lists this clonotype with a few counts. Here the CDR3 reads CASLPGQGAGSPLHF. In DNA form, the CDR3 reads TGTGCCAGCTTACCAGGGCAGGGGGCTGGTTCACCCCTCCACTTT. The chain recombines TRBV28 with TRBJ1-6, with 8 bases lining up with TRBD1. Germline lookup yields CDR1 MDHEN and CDR2 SYDVKM. V lost 8 bases and J lost 9; bases outside the gene matches: 12. This CDR3 is 15 amino acids long.

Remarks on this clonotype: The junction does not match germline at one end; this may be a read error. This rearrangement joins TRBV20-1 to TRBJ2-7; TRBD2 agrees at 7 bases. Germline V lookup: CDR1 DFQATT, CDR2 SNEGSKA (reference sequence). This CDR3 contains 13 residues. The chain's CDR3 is CSTSPAGLYEQYF. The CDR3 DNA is TGCAGTACTAGTCCAGCGGGGCTCTACGAGCAGTACTTC.

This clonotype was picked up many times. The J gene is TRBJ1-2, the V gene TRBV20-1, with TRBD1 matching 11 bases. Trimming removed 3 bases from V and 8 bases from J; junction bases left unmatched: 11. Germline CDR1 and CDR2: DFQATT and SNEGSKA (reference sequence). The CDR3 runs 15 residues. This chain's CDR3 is CSARPPVGQGEGYTF. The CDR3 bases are TGCAGTGCTAGGCCACCAGTGGGACAGGGGGAAGGCTACACCTTC.

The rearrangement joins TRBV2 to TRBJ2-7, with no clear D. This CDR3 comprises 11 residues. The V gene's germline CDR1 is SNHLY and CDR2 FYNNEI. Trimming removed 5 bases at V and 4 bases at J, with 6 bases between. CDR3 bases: TGTGCCAGCAGTCGCAGGTACGAGCAGTACTTC. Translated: CASSRRYEQYF.

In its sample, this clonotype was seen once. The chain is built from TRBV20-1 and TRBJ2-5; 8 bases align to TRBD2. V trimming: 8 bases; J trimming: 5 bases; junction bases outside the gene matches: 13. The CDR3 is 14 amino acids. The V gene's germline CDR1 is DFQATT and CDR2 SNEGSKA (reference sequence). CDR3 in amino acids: CSPSRAGVPETQYF. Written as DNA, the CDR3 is TGCAGTCCTTCCCGAGCGGGAGTCCCCGAGACCCAGTACTTC.

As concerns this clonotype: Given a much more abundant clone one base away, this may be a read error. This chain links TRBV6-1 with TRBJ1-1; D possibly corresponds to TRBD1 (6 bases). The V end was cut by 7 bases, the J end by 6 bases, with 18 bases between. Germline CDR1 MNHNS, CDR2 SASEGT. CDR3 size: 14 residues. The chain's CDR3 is CASNSGGWGPEAFF. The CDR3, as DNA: TGTGCCAGCAATTCCGGGGGGTGGGGGCCTGAAGCTTTCTTT.

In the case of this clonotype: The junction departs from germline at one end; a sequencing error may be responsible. The chain's CDR3 is CASSLGQSYDQYF. CDR3 bases: TGTGCCAGCAGCTTAGGACAGTCCTACGATCAGTACTTC. This chain uses TRBV13 with TRBJ2-7; D ambiguous. CDR3 length equals 13 residues. Germline V gives CDR1 PRHDT, CDR2 FYEKMQ (reference sequence).

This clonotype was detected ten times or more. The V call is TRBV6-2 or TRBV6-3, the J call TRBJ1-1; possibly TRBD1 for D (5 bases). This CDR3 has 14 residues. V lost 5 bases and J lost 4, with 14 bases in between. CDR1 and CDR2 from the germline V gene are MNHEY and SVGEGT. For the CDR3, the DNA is TGTGCCAGCAGTGGCCCGGGACGTCTCACTGAAGCTTTCTTT. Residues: CASSGPGRLTEAFF.

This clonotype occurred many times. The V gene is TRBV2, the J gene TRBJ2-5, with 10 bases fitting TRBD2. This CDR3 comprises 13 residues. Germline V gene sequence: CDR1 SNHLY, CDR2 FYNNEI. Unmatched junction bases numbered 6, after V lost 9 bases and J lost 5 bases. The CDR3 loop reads CASSRAGGETQYF. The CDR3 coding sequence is TGTGCCAGTTCAAGAGCGGGAGGGGAGACCCAGTACTTC.

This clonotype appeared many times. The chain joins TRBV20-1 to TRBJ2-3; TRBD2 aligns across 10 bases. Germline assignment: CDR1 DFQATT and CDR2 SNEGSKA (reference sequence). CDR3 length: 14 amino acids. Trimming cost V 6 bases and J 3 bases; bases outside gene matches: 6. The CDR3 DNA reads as TGCAGTGCCACGGGACTAGCGAGTACAGATACGCAGTATTTT. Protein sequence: CSATGLASTDTQYF.

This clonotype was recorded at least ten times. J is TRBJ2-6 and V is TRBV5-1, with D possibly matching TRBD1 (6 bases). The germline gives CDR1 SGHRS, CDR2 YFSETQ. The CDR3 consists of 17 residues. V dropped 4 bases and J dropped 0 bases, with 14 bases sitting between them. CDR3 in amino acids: CASSKYTGLSGANVLTF. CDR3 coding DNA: TGCGCCAGCAGCAAATATACAGGGCTCTCTGGGGCCAACGTCCTGACTTTC. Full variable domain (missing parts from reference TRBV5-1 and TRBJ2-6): KAGVTQTPRYLIKTRGQQVTLSCSPISGHRSVSWYQQTPGQGLQFLFEYFSETQRNKGNFPGRFSGRQFSNSRSEMNVSTLELGDSALYLCASSKYTGLSGANVLTFGAGSRLTVL.

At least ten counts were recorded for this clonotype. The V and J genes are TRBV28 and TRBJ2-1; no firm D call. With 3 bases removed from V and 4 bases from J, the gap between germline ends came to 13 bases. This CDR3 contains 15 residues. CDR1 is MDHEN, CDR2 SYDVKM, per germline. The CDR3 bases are TGTGCCAGCAGTTTGGATGGTAGGTCATACAATGAGCAGTTCTTC. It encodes CASSLDGRSYNEQFF. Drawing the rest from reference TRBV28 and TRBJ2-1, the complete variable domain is DVKVTQSSRYLVKRTGEKVFLECVQDMDHENMFWYRQDPGLGLRLIYFSYDVKMKEKGDIPEGYSVSREKKERFSLILESASTNQTSMYLCASSLDGRSYNEQFFGPGTRLTVL.

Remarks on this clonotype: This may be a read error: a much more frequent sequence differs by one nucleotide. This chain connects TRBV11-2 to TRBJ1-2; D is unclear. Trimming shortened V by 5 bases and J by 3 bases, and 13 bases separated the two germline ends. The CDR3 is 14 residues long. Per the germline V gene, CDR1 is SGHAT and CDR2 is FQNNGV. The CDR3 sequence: CASSQEGTDYGYTF. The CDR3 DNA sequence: TGTGCCAGCAGCCAAGAGGGAACCGACTATGGCTACACCTTC.

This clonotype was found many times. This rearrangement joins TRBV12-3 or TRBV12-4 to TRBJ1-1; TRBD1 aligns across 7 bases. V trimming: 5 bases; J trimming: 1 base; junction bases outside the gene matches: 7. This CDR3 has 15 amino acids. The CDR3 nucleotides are TGTGCCAGCAGTCCCCGACAGGGATCGAACACTGAAGCTTTCTTT. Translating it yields CASSPRQGSNTEAFF.

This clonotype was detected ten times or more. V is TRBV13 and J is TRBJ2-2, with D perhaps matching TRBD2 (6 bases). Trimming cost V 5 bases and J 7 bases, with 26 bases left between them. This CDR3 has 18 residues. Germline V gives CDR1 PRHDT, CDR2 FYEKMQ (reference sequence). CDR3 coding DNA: TGTGCCAGCAGCCCCCCCCGGGCCGGGAGTACATTACACGGGGAGCTGTTTTTT. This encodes CASSPPRAGSTLHGELFF.

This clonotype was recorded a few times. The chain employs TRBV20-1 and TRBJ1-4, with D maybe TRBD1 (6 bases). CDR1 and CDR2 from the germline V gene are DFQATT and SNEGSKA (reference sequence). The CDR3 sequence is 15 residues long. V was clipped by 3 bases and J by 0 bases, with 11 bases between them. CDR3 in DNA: TGCAGTGCTAGGCGGGGGGCAGCAACTAATGAAAAACTGTTTTTT. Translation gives CSARRGAATNEKLFF.

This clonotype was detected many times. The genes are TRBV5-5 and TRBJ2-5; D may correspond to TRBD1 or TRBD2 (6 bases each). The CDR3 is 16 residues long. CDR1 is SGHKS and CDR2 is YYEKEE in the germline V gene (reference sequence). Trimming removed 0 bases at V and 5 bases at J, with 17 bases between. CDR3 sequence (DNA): TGTGCCAGCAGCTTGGCTGGAGGGGGTCAGGGGGAGACCCAGTACTTC. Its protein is CASSLAGGGQGETQYF.

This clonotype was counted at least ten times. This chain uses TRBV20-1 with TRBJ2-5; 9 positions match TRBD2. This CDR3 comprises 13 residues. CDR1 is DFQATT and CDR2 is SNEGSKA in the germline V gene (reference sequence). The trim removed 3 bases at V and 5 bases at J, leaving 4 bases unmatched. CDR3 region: CSASAGGLETQYF. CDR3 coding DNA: TGCAGTGCTAGTGCGGGGGGGCTCGAGACCCAGTACTTC.

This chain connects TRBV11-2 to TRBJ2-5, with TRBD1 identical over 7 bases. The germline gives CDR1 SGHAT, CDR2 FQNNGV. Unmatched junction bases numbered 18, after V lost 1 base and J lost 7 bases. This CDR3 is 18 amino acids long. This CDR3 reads CASSLGVATGHAGGTQYF. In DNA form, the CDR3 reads TGTGCCAGCAGCTTAGGAGTAGCGACCGGACATGCAGGGGGGACCCAGTACTTC.

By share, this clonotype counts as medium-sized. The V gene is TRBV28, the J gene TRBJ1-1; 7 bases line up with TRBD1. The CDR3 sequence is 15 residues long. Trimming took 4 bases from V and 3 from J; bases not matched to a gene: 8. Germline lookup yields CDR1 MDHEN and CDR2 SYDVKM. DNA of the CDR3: TGTGCCAGCAGTTCGCGTCCGGGACAGTACACTGAAGCTTTCTTT. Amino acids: CASSSRPGQYTEAFF.

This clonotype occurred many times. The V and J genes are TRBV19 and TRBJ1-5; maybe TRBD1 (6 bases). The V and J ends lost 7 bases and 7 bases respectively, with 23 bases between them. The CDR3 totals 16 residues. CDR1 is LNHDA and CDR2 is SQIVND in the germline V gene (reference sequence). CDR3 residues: CASKFGVPGDQQPQHF. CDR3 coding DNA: TGTGCCAGTAAGTTTGGGGTGCCAGGGGATCAGCAGCCCCAGCATTTT.